The T cell receptor (beta chain) under discussion was sequenced for a study of early T cells in non-severe SARS-CoV-2 infection. The wider study: Sequenced material consisted of bulk RNA (from unsorted whole blood), and chains were unpaired.

At least ten counts were recorded for this clonotype. A single record per CDR3 protein comes from TCRdb applying MiXCR to the 5' RACE reads. The repertoire holds 45,000 to 55,000 distinct CDR3 sequences, with 6.2% as singletons. The sequence was obtained from an adult who was a healthcare worker with PCR-confirmed SARS-CoV-2 infection or an uninfected control (not recorded which). The sample was whole blood.

CDR3 nucleotide sequence: TGTGCCAGTCGGCTTTCCGGAGATACGCAGTATTTT. The encoded protein is CASRLSGDTQYF. The chain uses TRBV19 and TRBJ2-3; D unresolved. The CDR3 runs 12 residues. Trimming took 8 bases from V and 5 from J, leaving 11 bases between them. Germline values: CDR1 LNHDA, CDR2 SQIVND (reference sequence). The full variable domain, rest sourced from reference TRBV19 and TRBJ2-3, is DGGITQSPKYLFRKEGQNVTLSCEQNLNHDAMYWYRQDPGQGLRLIYYSQIVNDFQKGDIAEGYSVSREKKESFPLTVTSAQKNPTAFYLCASRLSGDTQYFGPGTRLTVL.